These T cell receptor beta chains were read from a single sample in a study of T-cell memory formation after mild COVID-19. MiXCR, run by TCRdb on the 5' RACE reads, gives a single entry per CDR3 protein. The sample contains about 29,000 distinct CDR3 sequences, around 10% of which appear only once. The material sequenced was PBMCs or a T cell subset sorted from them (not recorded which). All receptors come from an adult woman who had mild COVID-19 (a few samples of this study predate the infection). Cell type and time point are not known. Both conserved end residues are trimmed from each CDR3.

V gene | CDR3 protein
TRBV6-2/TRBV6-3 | ASSSPQGVWLAF
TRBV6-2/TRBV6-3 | ASSYVDRSGGYT
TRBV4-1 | ASSYGGAIGELF
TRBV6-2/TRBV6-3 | ASSYFGTSAYEQY
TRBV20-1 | SNIRASSYEQY
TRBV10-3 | AIKPGLAGETQY
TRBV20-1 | SANPPQGGSYEQY
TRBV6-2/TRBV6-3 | ASSGHMNTEAF
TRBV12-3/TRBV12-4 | ASSPGYSRHYEQY
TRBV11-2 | ASSLAAGTLYNEQF
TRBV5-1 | ASSLDGTGGGNIQY
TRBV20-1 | SARDNAREKLF
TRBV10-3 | AISERLNTEAF
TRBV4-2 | ASSLTLSGSNTGELF
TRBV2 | ASSREGGNQPQH
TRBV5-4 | ASSETGLNTEAF
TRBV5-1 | ASSPPGGQGIYEQY
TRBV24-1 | ATSDFPGTSGADTQY
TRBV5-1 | ASSQTTVPSGSPLH
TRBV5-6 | ASSQAGGRTDTQY
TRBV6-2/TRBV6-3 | ASSYARRTGTGLGNTEAF
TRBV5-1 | ASSQRTGRTDTQY
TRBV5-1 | ASSLGGPDTQY
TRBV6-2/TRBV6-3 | ASSRLGGVNTEAF
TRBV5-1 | ASSPQGTSQETQY
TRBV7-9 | ASSSRSTEAF
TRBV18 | ASSPVRSEQF
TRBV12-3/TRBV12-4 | ASSLFSGGAEETQY
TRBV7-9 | ASSSDRLAGFLETQY
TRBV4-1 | ASSQDTDTQY
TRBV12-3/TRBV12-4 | ASSLGLQIISGEAF
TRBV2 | ASMNEWGSYEQY
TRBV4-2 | ASSPPGDQPQH
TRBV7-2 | ASTSGRASQDTQY
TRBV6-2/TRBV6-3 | ASSPYPRQGSSYGYT
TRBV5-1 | ASSLKGGHVYGYT
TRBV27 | ASSFSWQGGNIQY
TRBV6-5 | ASSSGGSRAYNEQF
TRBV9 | ASSVTAGPAQGPYEQY
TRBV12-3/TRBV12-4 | ASSFGSSGGIFRVSYNEQF
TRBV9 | ASSPRTGELF
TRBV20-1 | SARTNYGDTQY
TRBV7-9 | ASSLGDRGFYGYT
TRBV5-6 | ASSAGQGFQPQH